This TCR beta chain emerged from a study of blood T cell repertoires in COVID-19. The overall study: T cells, B-cell-depleted T cells, or PBMCs provided the cDNA or gDNA that served as material.

There are 15 residues in the CDR3. V lost 4 bases, J lost 0 bases, and 13 bases lay in between. From germline, CDR1 is SGHRS and CDR2 YFSETQ. Using immunoSEQ multiplex PCR, the repertoire was profiled, and TCRdb retains in-frame clones only, with some absent. The data contain a few hundred thousand clones, more than 70% of them singletons. This clone is a singleton in its sample. The sample carries other DNA sequences with the same CDR3. This chain joins TRBV5-1 and TRBJ1-1; TRBD1 might be the D (5 bases). Input material: peripheral blood. The sequence came from a woman in her twenties or thirties with COVID-19, enrolled during active disease. The CDR3 loop is CASSLAAGMNTEAFF. In DNA form, the CDR3 reads TGCGCCAGCAGCCTGGCGGCAGGGATGAACACTGAAGCTTTCTTT. The complete variable domain, with remaining parts taken from reference TRBV5-1 and TRBJ1-1, reads KAGVTQTPRYLIKTRGQQVTLSCSPISGHRSVSWYQQTPGQGLQFLFEYFSETQRNKGNFPGRFSGRQFSNSRSEMNVSTLELGDSALYLCASSLAAGMNTEAFFGQGTRLTVV.